This entry lists 2 T cell receptor beta chains sequenced from one sample in a study of cytomegalovirus exposure and HLA in healthy donors. Both 60 Vbeta primers and 13 Jbeta primers went into the PCR. Data came from immunoSEQ multiplex PCR; TCRdb stores just in-frame clones and leaves some out. The profile covers under 200,000 clones, with around 77% appearing a single time and around 2.2% taken by the ten largest. Material: PBMCs. The source of these receptors is a man in his 60s in good health and CMV-seronegative.

The chain has TRBV5-1 and TRBJ1-5; D is perhaps TRBD1 (5 bases). Deletions cut 4 bases from V and 10 bases from J, with 15 bases between. Per the germline V gene, CDR1 is SGHRS and CDR2 is YFSETQ. There are 13 residues in the CDR3. The CDR3 sequence is CASSPEPGYPQHF. In DNA form, the CDR3 reads TGCGCCAGCAGCCCGGAGCCAGGGTACCCCCAGCATTTT.

The chain links TRBV7-9 to TRBJ1-1, with D uncertain. This CDR3 has 16 amino acids. Trimming stripped 6 bases from V and 0 bases from J, with 17 bases between. Per germline, CDR1 SEHNR and CDR2 FQNEAQ (reference sequence). The CDR3 nucleotides read TGTGCCAGCAGATCCCCCCGGAGCCCGTTGAACACTGAAGCTTTCTTT. This translates into CASRSPRSPLNTEAFF.